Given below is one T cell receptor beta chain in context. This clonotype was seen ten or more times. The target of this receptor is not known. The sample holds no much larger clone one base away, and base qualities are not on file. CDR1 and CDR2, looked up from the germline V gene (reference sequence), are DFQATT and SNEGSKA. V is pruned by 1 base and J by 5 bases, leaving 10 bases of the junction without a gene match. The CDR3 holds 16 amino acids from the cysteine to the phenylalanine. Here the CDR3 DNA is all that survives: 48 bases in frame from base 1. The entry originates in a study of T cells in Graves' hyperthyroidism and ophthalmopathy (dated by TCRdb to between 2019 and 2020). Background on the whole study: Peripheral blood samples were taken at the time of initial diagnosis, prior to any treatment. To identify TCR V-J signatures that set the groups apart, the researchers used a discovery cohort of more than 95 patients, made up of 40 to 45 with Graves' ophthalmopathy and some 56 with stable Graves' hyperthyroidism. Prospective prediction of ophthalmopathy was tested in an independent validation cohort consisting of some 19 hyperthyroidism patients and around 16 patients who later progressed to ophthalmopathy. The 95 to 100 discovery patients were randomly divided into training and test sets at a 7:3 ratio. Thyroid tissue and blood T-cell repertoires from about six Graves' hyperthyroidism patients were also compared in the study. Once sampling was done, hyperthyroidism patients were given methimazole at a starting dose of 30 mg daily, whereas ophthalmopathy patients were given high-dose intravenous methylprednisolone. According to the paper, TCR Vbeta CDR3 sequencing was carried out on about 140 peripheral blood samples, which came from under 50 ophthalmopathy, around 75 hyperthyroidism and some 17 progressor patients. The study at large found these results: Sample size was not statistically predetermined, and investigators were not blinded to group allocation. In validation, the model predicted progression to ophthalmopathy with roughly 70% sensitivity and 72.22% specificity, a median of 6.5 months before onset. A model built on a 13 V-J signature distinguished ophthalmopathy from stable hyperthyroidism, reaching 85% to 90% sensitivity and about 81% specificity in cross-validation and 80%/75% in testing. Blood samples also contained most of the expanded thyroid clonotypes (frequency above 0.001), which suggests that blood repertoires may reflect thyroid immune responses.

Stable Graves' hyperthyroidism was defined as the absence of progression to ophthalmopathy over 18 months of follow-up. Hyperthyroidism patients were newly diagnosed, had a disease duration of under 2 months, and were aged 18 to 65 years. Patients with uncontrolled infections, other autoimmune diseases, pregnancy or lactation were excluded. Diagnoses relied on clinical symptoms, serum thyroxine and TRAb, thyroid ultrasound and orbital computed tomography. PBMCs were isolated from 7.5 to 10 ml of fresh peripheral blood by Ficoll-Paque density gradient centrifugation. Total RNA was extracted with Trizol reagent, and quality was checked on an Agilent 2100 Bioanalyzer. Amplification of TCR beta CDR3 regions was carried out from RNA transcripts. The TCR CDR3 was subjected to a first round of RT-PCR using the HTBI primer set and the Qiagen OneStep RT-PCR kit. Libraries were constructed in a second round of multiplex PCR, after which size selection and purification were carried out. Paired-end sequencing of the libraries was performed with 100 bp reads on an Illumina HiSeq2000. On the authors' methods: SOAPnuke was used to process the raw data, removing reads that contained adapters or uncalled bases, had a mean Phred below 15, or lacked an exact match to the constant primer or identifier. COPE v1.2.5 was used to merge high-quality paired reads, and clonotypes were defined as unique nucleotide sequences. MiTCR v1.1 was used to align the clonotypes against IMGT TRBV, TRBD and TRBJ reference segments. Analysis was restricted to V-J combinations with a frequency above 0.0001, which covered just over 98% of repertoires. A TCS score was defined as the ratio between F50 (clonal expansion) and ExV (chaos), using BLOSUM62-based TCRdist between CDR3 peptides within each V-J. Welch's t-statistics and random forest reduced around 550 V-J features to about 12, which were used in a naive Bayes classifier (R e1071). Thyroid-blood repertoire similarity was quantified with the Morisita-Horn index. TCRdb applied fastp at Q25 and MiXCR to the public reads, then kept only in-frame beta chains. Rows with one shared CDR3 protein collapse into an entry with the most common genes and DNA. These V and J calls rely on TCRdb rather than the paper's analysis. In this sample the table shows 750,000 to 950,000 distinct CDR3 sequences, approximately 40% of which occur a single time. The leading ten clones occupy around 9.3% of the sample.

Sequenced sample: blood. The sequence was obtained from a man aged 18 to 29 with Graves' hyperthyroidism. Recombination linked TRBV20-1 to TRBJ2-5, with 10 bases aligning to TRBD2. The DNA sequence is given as TGCAGTGCTAGAGTAATAGCGGGGGGTGAATCGGAGACCCAGTACTTC. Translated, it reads CSARVIAGGESETQYF.